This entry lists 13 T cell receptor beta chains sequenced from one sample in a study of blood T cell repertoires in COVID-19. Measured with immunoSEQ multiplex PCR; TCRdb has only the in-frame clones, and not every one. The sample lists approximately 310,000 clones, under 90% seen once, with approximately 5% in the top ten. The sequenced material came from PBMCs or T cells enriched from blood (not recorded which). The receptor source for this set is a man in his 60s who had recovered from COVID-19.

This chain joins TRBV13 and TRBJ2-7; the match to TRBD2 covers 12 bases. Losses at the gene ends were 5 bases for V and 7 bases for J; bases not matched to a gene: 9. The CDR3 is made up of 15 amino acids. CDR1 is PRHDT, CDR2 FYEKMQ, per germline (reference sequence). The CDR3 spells CASSTTRLAGVEQYF. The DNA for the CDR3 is TGTGCCAGCAGCACCACGCGACTAGCGGGAGTTGAGCAGTACTTC.

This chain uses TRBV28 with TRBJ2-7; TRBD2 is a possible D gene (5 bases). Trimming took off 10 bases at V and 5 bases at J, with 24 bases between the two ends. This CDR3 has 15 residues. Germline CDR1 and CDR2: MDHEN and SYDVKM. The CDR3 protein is CAITKLPGFGDEQYF. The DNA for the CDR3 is TGTGCCATCACAAAGCTGCCGGGATTCGGAGACGAGCAGTACTTC.

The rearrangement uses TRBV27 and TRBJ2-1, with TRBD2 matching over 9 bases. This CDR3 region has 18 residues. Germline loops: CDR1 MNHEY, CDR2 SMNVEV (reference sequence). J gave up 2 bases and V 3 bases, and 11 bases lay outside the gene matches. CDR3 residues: CASSFWAGTSSAYNEQFF. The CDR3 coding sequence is TGTGCCAGCAGTTTTTGGGCTGGGACTAGCAGCGCCTACAATGAGCAGTTCTTC.

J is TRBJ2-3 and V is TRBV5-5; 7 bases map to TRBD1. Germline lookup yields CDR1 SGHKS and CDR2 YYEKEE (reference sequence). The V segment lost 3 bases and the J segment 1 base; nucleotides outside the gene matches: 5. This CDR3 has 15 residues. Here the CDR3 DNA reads TGTGCCAGCAGCTCAAGGGACAGACGCACAGATACGCAGTATTTT. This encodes CASSSRDRRTDTQYF.

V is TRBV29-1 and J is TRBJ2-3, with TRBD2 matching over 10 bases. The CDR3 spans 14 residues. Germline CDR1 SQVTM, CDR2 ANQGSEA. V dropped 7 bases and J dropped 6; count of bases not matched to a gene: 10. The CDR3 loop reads CSGRLAGAADTQYF. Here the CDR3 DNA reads TGCAGCGGACGCCTAGCGGGAGCCGCGGATACGCAGTATTTT.

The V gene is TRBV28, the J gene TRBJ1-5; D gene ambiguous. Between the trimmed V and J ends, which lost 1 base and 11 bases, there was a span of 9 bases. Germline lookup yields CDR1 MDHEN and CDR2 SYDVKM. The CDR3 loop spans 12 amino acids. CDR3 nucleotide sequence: TGTGCCAGCAGTTTATTACCGCAGGCCCAGCATTTT. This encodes CASSLLPQAQHF.

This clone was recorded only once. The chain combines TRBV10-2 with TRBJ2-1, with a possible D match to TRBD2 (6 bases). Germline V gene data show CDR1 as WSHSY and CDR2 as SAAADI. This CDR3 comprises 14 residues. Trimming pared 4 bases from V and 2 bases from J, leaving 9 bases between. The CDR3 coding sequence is TGCGCCAGCAGTGGACTAGGCCCCTACAATGAGCAGTTCTTC. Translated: CASSGLGPYNEQFF.

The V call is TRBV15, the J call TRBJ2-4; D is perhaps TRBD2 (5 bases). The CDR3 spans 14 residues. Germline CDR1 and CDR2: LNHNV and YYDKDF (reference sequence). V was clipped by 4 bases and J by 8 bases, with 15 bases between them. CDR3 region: CATSKVGVLDIQYF. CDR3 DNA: TGTGCCACCAGCAAGGTCGGGGTGTTGGACATTCAGTACTTC.

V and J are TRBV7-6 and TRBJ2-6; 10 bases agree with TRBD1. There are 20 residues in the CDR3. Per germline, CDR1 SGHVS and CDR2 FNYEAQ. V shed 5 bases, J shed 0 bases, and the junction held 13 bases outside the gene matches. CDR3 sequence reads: CASSRVPGTGANSGANVLTF. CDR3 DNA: TGTGCCAGCAGCCGCGTCCCCGGGACAGGGGCAAACTCTGGGGCCAACGTCCTGACTTTC.

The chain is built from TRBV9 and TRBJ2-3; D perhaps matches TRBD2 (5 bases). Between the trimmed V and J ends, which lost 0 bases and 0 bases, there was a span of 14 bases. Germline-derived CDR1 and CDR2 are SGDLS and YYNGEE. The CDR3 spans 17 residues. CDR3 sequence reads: CASSVEGGGASTDTQYF. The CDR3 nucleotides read TGTGCCAGCAGCGTAGAGGGTGGAGGAGCTAGCACAGATACGCAGTATTTT.

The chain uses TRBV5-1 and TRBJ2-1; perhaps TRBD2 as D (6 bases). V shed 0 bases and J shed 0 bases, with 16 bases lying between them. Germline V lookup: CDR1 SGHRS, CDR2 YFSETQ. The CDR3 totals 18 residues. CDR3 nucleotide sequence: TGCGCCAGCAGCTTGGGCGTGACTAGTTTTAGCTCCTACAATGAGCAGTTCTTC. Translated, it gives CASSLGVTSFSSYNEQFF.

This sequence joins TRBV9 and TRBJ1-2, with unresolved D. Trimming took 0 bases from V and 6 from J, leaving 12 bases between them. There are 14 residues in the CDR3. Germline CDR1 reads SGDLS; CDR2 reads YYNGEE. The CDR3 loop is CASSVDGAVDGYTF. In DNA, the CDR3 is TGTGCCAGCAGCGTAGACGGAGCTGTAGATGGCTACACCTTC. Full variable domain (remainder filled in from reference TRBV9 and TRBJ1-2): DSGVTQTPKHLITATGQRVTLRCSPRSGDLSVYWYQQSLDQGLQFLIQYYNGEERAKGNILERFSAQQFPDLHSELNLSSLELGDSALYFCASSVDGAVDGYTFGSGTRLTVV.

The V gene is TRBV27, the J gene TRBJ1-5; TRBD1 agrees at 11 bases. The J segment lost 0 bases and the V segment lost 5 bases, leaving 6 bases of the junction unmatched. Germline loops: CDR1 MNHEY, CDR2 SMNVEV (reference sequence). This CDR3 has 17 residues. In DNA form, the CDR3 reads TGTGCCAGCAGTCGCATCGGGACAGGGGGTAGCAATCAGCCCCAGCATTTT. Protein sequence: CASSRIGTGGSNQPQHF.